These 18 T cell receptor beta chains share one sample of origin, sequenced in a study of cytomegalovirus exposure and HLA in healthy donors. TCRdb's copy holds only in-frame clones and misses some; the assay was immunoSEQ multiplex PCR. Seen here are approximately 99,000 clones, around 85% observed once, and the top ten hold 3% to 3.5%. The sample taken for sequencing was PBMCs. These receptors were obtained from a woman younger than 30 in good health and CMV-seronegative.

In this sample, this clone turned up a few times. J is TRBJ1-1 and V is TRBV7-3; a weak D match, TRBD1 (6 bases). This CDR3 has 13 residues. Germline V gene lookup returns CDR1 SGHTA and CDR2 FQGTGA. The V end lost 6 bases, the J end lost 5 bases, and 13 bases lay between the germline ends. For the CDR3, the DNA is TGTGCCAGCAGGGACAGTTCCGGGACTGAAGCTTTCTTT. It yields the protein CASRDSSGTEAFF.

The J gene is TRBJ2-5, the V gene TRBV15, with 9 bases fitting TRBD1. This CDR3 region has 16 residues. Germline CDR1 LNHNV, CDR2 YYDKDF (reference sequence). Unmatched junction bases numbered 14, after V lost 3 bases and J lost 9 bases. The chain's CDR3 is CATSSSDRGVSGAQYF. The CDR3 DNA follows: TGTGCCACCAGCAGCTCTGACAGGGGGGTGTCGGGGGCCCAGTACTTC.

The CDR3 protein is CASSYDSGQETQYF. Here the CDR3 DNA reads TGCGCCAGCAGCTACGACAGTGGCCAAGAGACCCAGTACTTC. This chain joins TRBV5-1 and TRBJ2-5; D may be TRBD1 (5 bases). V lost 3 bases, J lost 1 base, and 10 bases lay in between. CDR3 length: 14 amino acids. CDR1 and CDR2 from the germline V gene are SGHRS and YFSETQ.

This chain uses TRBV6-5 with TRBJ1-2; D perhaps matches TRBD1 (5 bases). CDR1 and CDR2 (germline): MNHEY, SVGAGI. With 6 bases removed from V and 8 bases from J, the gap between germline ends came to 10 bases. The CDR3 totals 11 residues. CDR3 protein: CASSSGGGYTF. In DNA form, the CDR3 reads TGTGCCAGCAGCAGTGGGGGGGGCTACACCTTC.

The chain combines TRBV6-5 with TRBJ1-4, with unresolved D. The length of the CDR3 is 14 residues. V lost 5 bases and J 5 bases, leaving 12 bases between the germline ends. Germline CDR1 is MNHEY and CDR2 is SVGAGI. The CDR3 reads CASSKTGFNEKLFF. The CDR3 nucleotides are TGTGCCAGCAGTAAGACGGGGTTCAATGAAAAACTGTTTTTT.

This clone appeared a single time. The chain couples TRBV6-5 to TRBJ2-1, with D possibly being TRBD2 (5 bases). The CDR3 sequence is 15 residues long. CDR1 is MNHEY, CDR2 SVGAGI, per germline. V was trimmed by 6 bases and J by 2 bases, leaving 14 bases between them. The CDR3: CASSPGLRTYNEQFF. The CDR3 DNA reads TGTGCCAGCAGCCCTGGACTGAGAACCTACAATGAGCAGTTCTTC.

The chain joins TRBV11-2 to TRBJ2-3; no reliable D call. Germline lookup yields CDR1 SGHAT and CDR2 FQNNGV. There are 13 residues in the CDR3. Trimming removed 5 bases from V and 2 bases from J, with 8 bases in between. CDR3 loop: CASSVYYTDTQYF. The CDR3 nucleotides are TGTGCCAGCAGCGTATATTACACAGATACGCAGTATTTT. The whole variable domain, remainder taken from reference TRBV11-2 and TRBJ2-3, is EAGVAQSPRYKIIEKRQSVAFWCNPISGHATLYWYQQILGQGPKLLIQFQNNGVVDDSQLPKDRFSAERLKGVDSTLKIQPAKLEDSAVYLCASSVYYTDTQYFGPGTRLTVL.

This clone appeared once. V gene TRBV2 combines with J gene TRBJ1-1, with TRBD1 as a possible D gene (5 bases). The CDR3 spans 13 residues. Per germline, CDR1 SNHLY and CDR2 FYNNEI. V lost 8 bases to trimming and J lost 0 bases, with 10 bases between them. The CDR3 sequence is CASGRAMNTEAFF. The DNA of the CDR3 is TGTGCCAGCGGCAGGGCAATGAACACTGAAGCTTTCTTT.

The chain couples TRBV27 to TRBJ1-5, with a tentative D call TRBD1 (6 bases). CDR1 and CDR2 from the germline V gene are MNHEY and SMNVEV (reference sequence). The CDR3 is made up of 15 amino acids. Trimming pared 0 bases from V and 4 bases from J, leaving 10 bases between. This CDR3 is CASSLSSGANQPQHF. The CDR3 DNA reads as TGTGCCAGCAGTTTATCGTCAGGGGCGAATCAGCCCCAGCATTTT.

On this clone itself: The same CDR3 can be traced to other DNA sequences in this sample. The V gene is TRBV7-2, the J gene TRBJ1-2; the D gene is possibly TRBD1 (5 bases). This CDR3 region has 12 residues. Germline CDR1 and CDR2: SGHTA and FQGNSA. V was pared by 4 bases and J by 4 bases, with 7 bases between. The CDR3, as DNA: TGTGCCAGCAGCTCCGACAGCTATGGCTACACCTTC. It codes for CASSSDSYGYTF.

The V gene is TRBV28, the J gene TRBJ2-7; TRBD1 aligns across 9 bases. The CDR3 runs to 14 residues. Germline lookup yields CDR1 MDHEN and CDR2 SYDVKM. With 10 bases clipped from V and 7 bases from J, the junction kept 14 bases outside the gene matches. The CDR3 nucleotides are TGTGCCACCAATGAGAGGACAGGGGTGGAGGAGCAGTACTTC. Translating gives CATNERTGVEEQYF.

The V call is TRBV6-5, the J call TRBJ1-4, with 7 bases fitting TRBD1. This CDR3 spans 15 amino acids. Germline V gene lookup returns CDR1 MNHEY and CDR2 SVGAGI. Germline trimming cut 6 bases from V and 7 bases from J; bases unmatched to any gene: 11. CDR3 nucleotide sequence: TGTGCCAGCAGATTGGGGACAGTAGAAGGTGAAAAACTGTTTTTT. Translating gives CASRLGTVEGEKLFF.

To note about this clone: This specimen includes other DNA sequences encoding the same CDR3. The rearrangement uses TRBV5-4 and TRBJ2-7; no clear D gene. V was cut by 3 bases and J by 4 bases, with 11 bases left in between. The CDR3 has 13 amino acids. The germline V gene has CDR1 SGHNT and CDR2 YYREEE (reference sequence). CDR3 protein: CASSYNRVYEQYF. The CDR3 region has the DNA TGTGCCAGCAGCTACAACCGGGTGTACGAGCAGTACTTC.

The V call is TRBV11-2, the J call TRBJ1-1; maybe TRBD1 (5 bases). This CDR3 spans 14 amino acids. CDR1 and CDR2 from the germline V gene are SGHAT and FQNNGV. The V end was cut by 5 bases, the J end by 1 base, with 11 bases between. Here the CDR3 DNA reads TGTGCCAGCAGCCCCCCCCAGGGGAACACTGAAGCTTTCTTT. Protein sequence: CASSPPQGNTEAFF.

The chain joins TRBV2 to TRBJ1-6; D may be TRBD1 (5 bases). CDR1 is SNHLY and CDR2 is FYNNEI in the germline V gene. With 7 bases removed from V and 6 bases from J, the gap between germline ends came to 16 bases. The CDR3 runs 15 residues. CDR3 bases: TGTGCCAGCAACCGACAGCGACAACCTAATTCACCCCTCCACTTT. Encoded protein: CASNRQRQPNSPLHF.

The chain links TRBV11-3 to TRBJ1-1; 7 bases match TRBD1. The germline V gene encodes CDR1 SGHNT and CDR2 YENEEA. The CDR3 is 14 residues long. V lost 5 bases and J lost 1; bases outside the gene matches: 4. CDR3 nucleotide sequence: TGTGCCAGCAGCAAGGGGGCTACGAACACTGAAGCTTTCTTT. This encodes CASSKGATNTEAFF.

The gene calls are TRBV2 and TRBJ1-5, with 10 bases that match TRBD1. V was clipped by 8 bases and J by 6 bases; unmatched bases: 4. Germline V gives CDR1 SNHLY, CDR2 FYNNEI. The CDR3 contains 13 residues. The CDR3 loop reads CASGTGVGQPQHF. Written as DNA, the CDR3 is TGTGCCAGCGGGACAGGGGTAGGTCAGCCCCAGCATTTT.

CDR3 residues: CASSLVGGSAYGYTF. Written as DNA, the CDR3 is TGCGCCAGCAGCTTGGTGGGGGGATCGGCCTATGGCTACACCTTC. The chain links TRBV5-1 to TRBJ1-2; possibly TRBD1 for D (5 bases). The CDR3 covers 15 residues. The V gene's germline CDR1 is SGHRS and CDR2 YFSETQ. Trimming pared 0 bases from V and 4 bases from J, leaving 13 bases between. Based on the CDR3 plus reference TRBV5-1 and TRBJ1-2, the full variable domain is KAGVTQTPRYLIKTRGQQVTLSCSPISGHRSVSWYQQTPGQGLQFLFEYFSETQRNKGNFPGRFSGRQFSNSRSEMNVSTLELGDSALYLCASSLVGGSAYGYTFGSGTRLTVV.